The 3 T cell receptor beta chains below come from one sample, sequenced in a study of human T cells and chemical hapten exposure. MiXCR, run by TCRdb on the RACE reads, gives a single entry per CDR3 protein. The data hold 150,000 to 200,000 distinct CDR3 sequences, with around 13% observed a single time. The time point denotes: patch test 1, 2 weeks after DPC sensitization. Sample treatment: therapeutic diphenylcyclopropenone sensitization with weekly scalp DPC. This sample comprised whole blood, obtained in connection with sensitization to the hapten diphenylcyclopropenone (DPC). Every receptor here comes from a woman in her 30s with alopecia areata. Some clones in this sample may be carry-over from other donors' samples.

This clonotype has just a few counts. This chain links TRBV20-1 with TRBJ2-1, with D maybe TRBD2 (5 bases). Germline V gives CDR1 DFQATT, CDR2 SNEGSKA (reference sequence). The CDR3 length is 13 residues. Trimming pared 5 bases from V and 0 bases from J, leaving 8 bases between. The CDR3, as DNA: TGCAGTGCTGGGAGTAGCTCCTACAATGAGCAGTTCTTC. It is translated as CSAGSSSYNEQFF.

This clonotype was observed at least ten times. The chain employs TRBV29-1 and TRBJ2-6; D may be TRBD2 (6 bases). This CDR3 region has 15 residues. The V gene's germline CDR1 is SQVTM and CDR2 ANQGSEA. Trimming pared 6 bases from V and 0 bases from J, leaving 12 bases between. This chain's CDR3 is CSVGGSNSGANVLTF. The CDR3 region has the DNA TGCAGCGTGGGGGGATCCAACTCTGGGGCCAACGTCCTGACTTTC.

The chain recombines TRBV19 with TRBJ1-4; TRBD1 might be the D (5 bases). The CDR3 totals 14 residues. Trimming stripped 3 bases from V and 7 bases from J, with 12 bases between. Germline assignment: CDR1 LNHDA and CDR2 SQIVND (reference sequence). CDR3 sequence reads: CASSIGGPSEKLFF. CDR3 DNA: TGTGCCAGTAGTATCGGGGGACCTAGTGAAAAACTGTTTTTT.